This T cell receptor (beta chain) was obtained from a study of CD8+ T cells in alopecia areata. On this clone: What it binds is unknown.

The CDR3 consists of 12 residues. V was cut by 0 bases and J by 3 bases, with 6 bases left in between. Germline assignment: CDR1 GTSNPN and CDR2 SVGIG (reference sequence). This sample's treatment: oral pan-JAK inhibitor, 5-10 mg twice daily. Alopecia areata patients had lesional scalp punch biopsies and peripheral blood taken from them. Sorted populations comprised CD4+ and CD8+ T cells obtained from PBMCs. Broader study findings: Scalp clonality dropped significantly under tofacitinib, as did expanded CD8+ top-100 clones. Relative to mice, TCR sharing across patients was less clear, a difference possibly HLA-related.

Investigators isolated RNA and reverse transcribed it into cDNA to act as the sequencing template. TCRdb keeps only in-frame clones here, not all; method: immunoSEQ multiplex PCR. The top ten clones hold over 1.5% of a sample with about 280,000 clones, 55% to 75% of them seen once. The chain is built from TRBV30 and TRBJ2-7; D unclear. Source: CD4+ T cells sorted from blood, taken at week 24, from a patient treated with tofacitinib. This receptor was identified in a human donor with alopecia areata. Written as DNA, the CDR3 is TGTGCCTGGAGTGTCTGGGACTACGAGCAGTACTTC. As protein: CAWSVWDYEQYF.